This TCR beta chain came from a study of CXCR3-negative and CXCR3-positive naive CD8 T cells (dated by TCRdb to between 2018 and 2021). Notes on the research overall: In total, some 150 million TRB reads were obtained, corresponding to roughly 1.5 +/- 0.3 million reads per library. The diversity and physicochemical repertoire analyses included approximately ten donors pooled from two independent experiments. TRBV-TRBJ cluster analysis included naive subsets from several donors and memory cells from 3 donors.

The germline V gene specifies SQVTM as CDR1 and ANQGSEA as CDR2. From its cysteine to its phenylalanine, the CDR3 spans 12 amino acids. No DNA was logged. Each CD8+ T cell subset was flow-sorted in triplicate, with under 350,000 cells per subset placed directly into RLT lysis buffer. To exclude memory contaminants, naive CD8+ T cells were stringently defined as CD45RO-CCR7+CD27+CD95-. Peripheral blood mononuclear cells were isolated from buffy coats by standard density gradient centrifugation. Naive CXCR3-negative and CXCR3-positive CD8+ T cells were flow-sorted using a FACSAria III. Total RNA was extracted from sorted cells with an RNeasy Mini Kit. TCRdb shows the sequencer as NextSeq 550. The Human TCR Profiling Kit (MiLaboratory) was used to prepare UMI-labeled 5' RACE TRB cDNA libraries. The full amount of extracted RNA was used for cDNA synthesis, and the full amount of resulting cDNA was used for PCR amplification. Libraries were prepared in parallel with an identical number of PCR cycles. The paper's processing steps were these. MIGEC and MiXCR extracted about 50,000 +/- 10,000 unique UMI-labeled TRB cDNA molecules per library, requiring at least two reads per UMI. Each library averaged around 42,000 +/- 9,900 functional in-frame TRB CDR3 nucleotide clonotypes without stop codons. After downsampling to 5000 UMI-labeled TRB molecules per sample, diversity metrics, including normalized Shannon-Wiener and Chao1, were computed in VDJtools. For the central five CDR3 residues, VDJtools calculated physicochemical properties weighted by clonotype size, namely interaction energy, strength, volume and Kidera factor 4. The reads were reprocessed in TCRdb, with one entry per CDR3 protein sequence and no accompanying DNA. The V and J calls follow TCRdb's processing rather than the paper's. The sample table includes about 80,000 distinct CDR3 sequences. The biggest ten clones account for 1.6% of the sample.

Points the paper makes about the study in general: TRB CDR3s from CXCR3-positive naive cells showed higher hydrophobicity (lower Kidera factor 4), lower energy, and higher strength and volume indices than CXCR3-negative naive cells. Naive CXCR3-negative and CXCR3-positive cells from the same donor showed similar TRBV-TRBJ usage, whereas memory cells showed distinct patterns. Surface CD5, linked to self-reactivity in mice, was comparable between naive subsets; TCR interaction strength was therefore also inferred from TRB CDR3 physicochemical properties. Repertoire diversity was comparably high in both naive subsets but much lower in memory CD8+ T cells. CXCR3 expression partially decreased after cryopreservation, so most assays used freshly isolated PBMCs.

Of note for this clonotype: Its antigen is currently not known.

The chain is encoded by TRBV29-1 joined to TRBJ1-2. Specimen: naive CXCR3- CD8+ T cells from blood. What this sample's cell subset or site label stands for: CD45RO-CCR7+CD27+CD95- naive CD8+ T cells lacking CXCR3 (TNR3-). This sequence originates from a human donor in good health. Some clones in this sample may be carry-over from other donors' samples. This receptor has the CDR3 CSAAFYGYGYTF.